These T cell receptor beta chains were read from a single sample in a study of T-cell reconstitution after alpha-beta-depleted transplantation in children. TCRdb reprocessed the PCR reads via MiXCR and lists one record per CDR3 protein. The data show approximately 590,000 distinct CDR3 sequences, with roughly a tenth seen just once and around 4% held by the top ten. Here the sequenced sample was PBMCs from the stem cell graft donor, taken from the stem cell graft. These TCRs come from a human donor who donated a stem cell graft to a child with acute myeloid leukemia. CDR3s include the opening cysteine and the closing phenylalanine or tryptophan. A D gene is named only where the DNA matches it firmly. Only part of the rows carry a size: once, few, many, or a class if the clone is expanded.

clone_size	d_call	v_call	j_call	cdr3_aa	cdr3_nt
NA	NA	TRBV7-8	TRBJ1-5	CASSLYGGTYNQPQHF	TGTGCCAGCAGCTTATATGGAGGGACCTACAATCAGCCCCAGCATTTT
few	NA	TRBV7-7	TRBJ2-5	CASSSGGGSLGETQYF	TGTGCTAGCAGCTCCGGTGGGGGGAGCCTTGGAGAGACCCAGTACTTC
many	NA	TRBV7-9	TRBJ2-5	CASSFVKETQYF	TGTGCCAGCAGCTTTGTAAAGGAGACCCAGTACTTC
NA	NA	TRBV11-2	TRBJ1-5	CASSLVRGGQPQHF	TGTGCCAGCAGCTTGGTCAGGGGCGGCCAGCCCCAGCATTTT
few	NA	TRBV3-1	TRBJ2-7	CASSLQGRRYEQYF	TGTGCCAGCAGCCTCCAAGGGAGGAGGTACGAGCAGTACTTC
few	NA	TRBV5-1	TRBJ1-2	CASSPLGEAYGYTF	TGCGCCAGCAGCCCCCTCGGGGAAGCCTATGGCTACACCTTC
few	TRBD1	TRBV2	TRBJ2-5	CASRGDRLRGETQYF	TGTGCCAGCAGGGGGGACAGGCTAAGAGGAGAGACCCAGTACTTC
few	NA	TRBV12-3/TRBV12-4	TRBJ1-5	CASSSYDGNQPQHF	TGTGCCAGCAGTTCATATGACGGAAATCAGCCCCAGCATTTT
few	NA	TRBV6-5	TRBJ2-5	CASSTVTPQETQYF	TGTGCCAGCAGTACGGTCACACCTCAAGAGACCCAGTACTTC
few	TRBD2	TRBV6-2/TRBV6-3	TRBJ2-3	CASSYSEGTSGRKGTDTQYF	TGTGCCAGCAGTTACTCGGAAGGGACTAGCGGGAGGAAGGGCACAGATACGCAGTATTTT
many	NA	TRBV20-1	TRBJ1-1	CSARGHGGLQNTEAFF	TGCAGTGCTAGAGGCCATGGGGGGTTGCAGAACACTGAAGCTTTCTTT
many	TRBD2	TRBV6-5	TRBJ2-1	CASSPRGGNEQFF	TGTGCCAGCAGTCCACGGGGAGGGAATGAGCAGTTCTTC
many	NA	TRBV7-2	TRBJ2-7	CASSSRGTSVSYEQYF	TGTGCCAGCAGCTCCCGCGGGACTTCAGTCTCCTACGAGCAGTACTTC
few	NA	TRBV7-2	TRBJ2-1	CASSYTGPYNEQFF	TGTGCCAGCAGCTATACCGGGCCCTACAATGAGCAGTTCTTC
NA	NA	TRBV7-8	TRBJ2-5	CASSLFSGRETQYF	TGTGCCAGCAGCTTATTTTCGGGACGGGAGACCCAGTACTTC
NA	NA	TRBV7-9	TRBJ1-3	CASSTDSGNTIYF	TGTGCCAGCAGCACCGACTCTGGAAACACCATATATTTT
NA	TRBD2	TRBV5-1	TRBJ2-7	CASSLESGSVIPYEQYF	TGCGCCAGCAGCTTGGAAAGCGGGAGTGTAATCCCCTACGAGCAGTACTTC
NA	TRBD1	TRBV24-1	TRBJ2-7	CATSGTGGAYEQYF	TGTGCCACCAGTGGGACAGGGGGTGCCTACGAGCAGTACTTC
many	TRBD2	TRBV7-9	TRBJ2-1	CASSEGLAGIYNEQFF	TGTGCCAGCAGCGAGGGACTAGCGGGTATATACAATGAGCAGTTCTTC
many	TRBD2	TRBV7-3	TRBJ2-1	CASSLQGLAPYNEQFF	TGTGCCAGCAGCCTACAAGGACTAGCGCCGTACAATGAGCAGTTCTTC
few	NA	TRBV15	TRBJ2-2	CATRRDLANTGELFF	TGTGCCACCAGGAGGGACCTCGCGAACACCGGGGAGCTGTTTTTT
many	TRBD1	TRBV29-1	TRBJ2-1	CSASGTDAYNEQFF	TGCAGCGCCTCCGGGACAGACGCCTACAATGAGCAGTTCTTC
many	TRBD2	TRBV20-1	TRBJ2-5	CSARPSGSLQETQYF	TGCAGTGCTAGACCTAGCGGGAGCCTCCAAGAGACCCAGTACTTC
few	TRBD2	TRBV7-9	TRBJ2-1	CASSLGLAGLNEQFF	TGTGCCAGCAGCTTAGGGCTAGCGGGTCTAAATGAGCAGTTCTTC
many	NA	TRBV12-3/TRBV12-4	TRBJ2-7	CASSPTRGIASYEQYF	TGTGCCAGCAGTCCCACCCGGGGCATAGCTTCGTACGAGCAGTACTTC
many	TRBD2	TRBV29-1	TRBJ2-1	CSVDALAEYNEQFF	TGCAGCGTTGACGCACTAGCGGAGTACAATGAGCAGTTCTTC
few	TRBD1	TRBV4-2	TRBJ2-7	CASSHDRGPFSYEQYF	TGTGCCAGCAGCCACGACAGGGGCCCGTTCTCCTACGAGCAGTACTTC
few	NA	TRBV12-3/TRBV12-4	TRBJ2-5	CASSLSRTTQVTQYF	TGTGCCAGCAGTTTGAGTAGGACGACTCAAGTGACCCAGTACTTC
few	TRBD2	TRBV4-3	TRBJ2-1	CASSLYSGASSYNEQFF	TGCGCCAGCAGCCTATACAGCGGGGCCAGCTCCTACAATGAGCAGTTCTTC
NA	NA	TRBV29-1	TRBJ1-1	CSVGRIMNTEAFF	TGCAGCGTTGGAAGGATTATGAACACTGAAGCTTTCTTT
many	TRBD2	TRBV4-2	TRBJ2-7	CASSQRPGLAGASYEQYF	TGTGCCAGCAGCCAACGTCCGGGACTAGCGGGAGCTTCCTACGAGCAGTACTTC
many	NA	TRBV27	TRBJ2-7	CASSFGSVYEQYF	TGTGCCAGCAGTTTCGGTAGCGTCTACGAGCAGTACTTC
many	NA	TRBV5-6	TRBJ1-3	CASSFTGSTGNTIYF	TGTGCCAGCAGTTTTACAGGGTCCACTGGAAACACCATATATTTT
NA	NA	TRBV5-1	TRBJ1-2	CASSLEAGGYGYTF	TGCGCCAGCAGCTTGGAGGCGGGGGGCTATGGCTACACCTTC
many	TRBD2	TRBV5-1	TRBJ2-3	CASSLIMSGLAGGPFYF	TGCGCCAGCAGCTTGATTATGTCGGGACTAGCGGGAGGGCCGTTTTATTTT
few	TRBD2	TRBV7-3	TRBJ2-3	CASSPGTSSWTQYF	TGTGCCAGCAGCCCCGGGACTAGCTCTTGGACGCAGTATTTT
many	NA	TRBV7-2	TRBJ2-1	CASSGSNEQFF	TGTGCCAGCAGCGGGTCAAATGAGCAGTTCTTC
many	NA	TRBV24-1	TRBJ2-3	CATSDADRDTQYF	TGTGCCACCAGTGATGCCGACAGGGATACGCAGTATTTT
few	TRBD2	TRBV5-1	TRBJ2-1	CASRRVAGEGFGNEQFF	TGCGCCAGCAGAAGGGTAGCGGGAGAGGGGTTCGGCAATGAGCAGTTCTTC
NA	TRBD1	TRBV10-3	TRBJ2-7	CAISENRGSYEQYF	TGTGCCATCAGTGAGAACAGGGGGTCCTACGAGCAGTACTTC